This T cell receptor (beta chain) was sequenced during a study of blood T cells in healthy people across ages. In this sample, this clonotype turned up many times. A second about 6 to 11 cycle PCR used barcoded and J-beta primers. One entry per CDR3 protein, called by TCRdb with MiXCR from the 5' RACE reads. The data hold hundreds of thousands of distinct CDR3 sequences, with more than 25% observed a single time. CDR1 is SGHRS and CDR2 is YFSETQ in the germline V gene. The CDR3 has 15 amino acids. Trimming took 3 bases from V and 8 from J, leaving 18 bases between them. This clonotype was sampled from a woman over 75 in good health. The rearrangement links TRBV5-1 to TRBJ2-1, with D perhaps TRBD2 (6 bases). The sequenced sample was blood. DNA for the CDR3: TGCGCCAGCAGCTCAGGTAGGAGGGAGATGGATGAGCAGTTCTTC. Residues: CASSSGRREMDEQFF.